The 12 T cell receptor beta chains in this list originate from one sample, sequenced in a study of T-cell memory formation after mild COVID-19. TCRdb reanalysed the 5' RACE reads using MiXCR and keeps one entry per CDR3 protein. The sample consists of approximately 250,000 distinct CDR3 sequences, 15% of them appearing once. The specimen sequenced was PBMCs or a T cell subset sorted from them (not recorded which). The source of these receptors is an adult woman who had mild COVID-19 (a few samples of this study predate the infection). Cell type and time point are not known.

Only a few counts were recorded for this clonotype. The rearrangement links TRBV4-2 to TRBJ2-7, with 8 bases identical to TRBD1. CDR1 is LGHNA, CDR2 YNFKEQ, per germline. With 0 bases clipped from V and 3 bases from J, the junction kept 1 base outside the gene matches. The CDR3 totals 14 residues. CDR3 in amino acids: CASSQEGTGYEQYF. For the CDR3, the DNA is TGTGCCAGCAGCCAAGAAGGGACAGGCTACGAGCAGTACTTC.

This rearrangement joins TRBV18 to TRBJ2-3, with D unresolved. The germline CDR1 and CDR2 sequences are KGHSH and LQKENI. Trimming took off 3 bases at V and 6 bases at J, with 19 bases between the two ends. This CDR3 has 16 residues. CDR3 DNA sequence: TGTGCCAGCTCACCTTCGGCCCCACACACCCTCGATACGCAGTATTTT. As protein: CASSPSAPHTLDTQYF. The complete variable domain, with remaining parts taken from reference TRBV18 and TRBJ2-3, reads NAGVMQNPRHLVRRRGQEARLRCSPMKGHSHVYWYRQLPEEGLKFMVYLQKENIIDESGMPKERFSAEFPKEGPSILRIQQVVRGDSAAYFCASSPSAPHTLDTQYFGPGTRLTVL.

This clonotype occurred a few times. The gene calls are TRBV7-3 and TRBJ1-1; possible D gene TRBD1, 6 bases. V shed 3 bases and J shed 8 bases, with 13 bases lying between them. The CDR3 has 13 residues. The germline V gene encodes CDR1 SGHTA and CDR2 FQGTGA. CDR3 sequence: CASSLARRGEAFF. The DNA for the CDR3 is TGTGCCAGCAGCTTGGCCCGAAGGGGGGAAGCTTTCTTT.

This clonotype turned up a few times. The V gene is TRBV25-1, the J gene TRBJ1-1, with 11 bases matching TRBD1. The CDR3 extends over 14 amino acids. Germline loops: CDR1 MGHDK, CDR2 SYGVNS. Trimming took 7 bases from V and 4 from J; bases not matched to a gene: 5. CDR3 protein: CASKDRGLVTEAFF. The CDR3 DNA reads as TGTGCCAGCAAGGACAGGGGGCTGGTCACTGAAGCTTTCTTT.

This clonotype appeared a few times. The junction departs from the called germline gene at one end, perhaps through a read error. V usage is TRBV27 and J usage is TRBJ1-5; D is possibly TRBD1 (6 bases). Per germline, CDR1 MNHEY and CDR2 SMNVEV (reference sequence). The CDR3 consists of 10 residues. The CDR3 DNA follows: TGTGCCAGCCCGGACAGCAAGAGGTGTTTT. Amino acid sequence: CASPDSKRCF.

This clonotype came up many times. The chain joins TRBV7-6 to TRBJ2-6; the D is unclear. This CDR3 contains 15 residues. Per the germline V gene, CDR1 is SGHVS and CDR2 is FNYEAQ. V gave up 5 bases and J gave up 0 bases, with 8 bases separating them. CDR3 region: CASSLWSSGANVLTF. Written as DNA, the CDR3 is TGTGCCAGCAGCCTCTGGAGCTCTGGGGCCAACGTCCTGACTTTC.

This clonotype was seen a handful of times. The chain has TRBV12-3 or TRBV12-4 and TRBJ2-2; 7 bases line up with TRBD1. Unmatched junction bases numbered 5, after V lost 5 bases and J lost 2 bases. The CDR3 is made up of 15 amino acids. The CDR3 here is CASSPRGSNTGELFF. CDR3 coding DNA: TGTGCCAGCAGTCCCAGGGGGAGTAACACCGGGGAGCTGTTTTTT.

This clonotype was counted at least ten times. The chain uses TRBV7-6 and TRBJ2-7; 8 positions match TRBD2. The CDR3 is 13 residues long. Per germline, CDR1 SGHVS and CDR2 FNYEAQ. V gave up 2 bases and J gave up 7 bases; unmatched junction bases: 4. In DNA form, the CDR3 reads TGTGCCAGCAGCTTACGACGGGAGGGTGAGCAGTACTTC. This codes for CASSLRREGEQYF.

This clonotype was recorded many times. The rearrangement links TRBV5-1 to TRBJ2-3; no definite D call. V was trimmed by 4 bases and J by 6 bases, leaving 6 bases between them. The CDR3 covers 11 residues. Germline CDR1 reads SGHRS; CDR2 reads YFSETQ. CDR3 sequence (DNA): TGCGCCAGCAGCCGGTCCGATACGCAGTATTTT. The encoded protein is CASSRSDTQYF.

This chain uses TRBV7-2 with TRBJ2-5; 8 positions agree with TRBD2. Trimming at V came to 5 bases and at J to 4 bases, leaving 6 bases not matched to a gene. The CDR3 extends over 14 amino acids. Germline values: CDR1 SGHTA, CDR2 FQGNSA. The CDR3 region is CASSPAGVRETQYF. CDR3 in DNA: TGTGCCAGCAGCCCAGCGGGAGTGAGAGAGACCCAGTACTTC.

This clonotype was counted ten times or more. CDR3 loop: CASSLGGIQYF. The CDR3, as DNA: TGTGCCAGCAGCTTAGGGGGCATTCAGTACTTC. This chain connects TRBV7-8 to TRBJ2-4, with D hard to call. Germline lookup yields CDR1 SGHVS and CDR2 FQNEAQ. Trimming removed 1 base at V and 9 bases at J, with 4 bases between. This CDR3 is 11 amino acids long.

Regarding this clonotype: At one of its ends the junction is not consistent with the germline gene, which may arise from a read error. The rearrangement links TRBV6-5 to TRBJ2-7; D ambiguous. The length of the CDR3 is 13 residues. In germline, CDR1 is MNHEY, CDR2 SVGAGI. CDR3 DNA: TGTGCCTCGGGCGAGCCACCCCATTACGCGCAGTACTTC. This codes for CASGEPPHYAQYF.